The T cell receptor (beta chain) under discussion was sequenced for a study of identical twins. Study observations and caveats: There were fewer insertions in abundant cord blood beta clonotypes, but memory repertoires showed no such pattern. Rather than following the same donors, the conclusions depended on cross-sectional statistical analysis.

Healthy Caucasians, and only they, were the donors. TCRdb redid the calling of the 5' RACE reads with MiXCR, one entry per CDR3 protein. The table lists over 500,000 distinct CDR3 sequences, less than 25% of them singletons. This clonotype was found a few times. Antigen: not known. In addition, the sample was reused for a study of T cells expressing NK-cell markers.

Sequencing was performed on CD4+ T cells sorted from blood. The TCR comes from a woman aged 18-30 years in good health.

The CDR3 loop reads CAISERGATTGELFF. CDR3 nucleotide sequence: TGTGCCATCAGTGAAAGGGGAGCCACCACCGGGGAGCTGTTTTTT. The chain carries TRBV10-3 and TRBJ2-2; the D gene could be TRBD1 or TRBD2 (5 bases each). The CDR3 length is 15 residues. Between the trimmed V and J ends, which lost 3 bases and 4 bases, there was a span of 12 bases. Germline CDR1 ENHRY, CDR2 SYGVKD.